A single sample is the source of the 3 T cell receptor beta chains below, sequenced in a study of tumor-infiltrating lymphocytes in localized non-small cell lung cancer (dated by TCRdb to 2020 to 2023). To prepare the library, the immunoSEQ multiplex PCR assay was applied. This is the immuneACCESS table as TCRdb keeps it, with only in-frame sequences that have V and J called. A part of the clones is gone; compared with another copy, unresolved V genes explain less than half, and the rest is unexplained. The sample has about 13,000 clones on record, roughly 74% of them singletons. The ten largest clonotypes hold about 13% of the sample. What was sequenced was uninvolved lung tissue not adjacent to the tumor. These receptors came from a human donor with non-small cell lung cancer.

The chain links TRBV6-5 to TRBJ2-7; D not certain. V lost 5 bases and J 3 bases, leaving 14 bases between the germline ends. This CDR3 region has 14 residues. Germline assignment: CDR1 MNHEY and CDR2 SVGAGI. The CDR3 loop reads CASSGSGLSYEQYF. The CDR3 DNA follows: TGTGCCAGCAGTGGATCGGGCCTCAGCTACGAGCAGTACTTC.

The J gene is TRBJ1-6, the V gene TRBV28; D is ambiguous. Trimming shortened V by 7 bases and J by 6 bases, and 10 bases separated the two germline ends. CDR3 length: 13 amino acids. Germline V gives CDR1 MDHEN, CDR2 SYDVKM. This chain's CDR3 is CASIVGFNSPLHF. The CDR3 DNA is TGTGCCAGCATAGTGGGGTTTAATTCACCCCTCCACTTT.

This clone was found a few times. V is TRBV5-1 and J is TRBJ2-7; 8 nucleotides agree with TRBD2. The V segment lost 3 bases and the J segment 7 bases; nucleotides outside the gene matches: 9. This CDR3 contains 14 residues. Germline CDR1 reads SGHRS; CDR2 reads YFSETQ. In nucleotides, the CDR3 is TGCGCCAGCAGCTCCGGGACCCCGGGAGGGGAGCAGTACTTC. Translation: CASSSGTPGGEQYF.